What follows are 26 T cell receptor beta chains derived from one specimen sequenced in a study of cytomegalovirus exposure and HLA in healthy donors. PCR primers comprised 60 Vbeta and 13 Jbeta primers. The table came from immunoSEQ multiplex PCR; TCRdb's copy has only in-frame clones and leaves some out. This specimen shows 150,000 or so clones; the ten leading clones hold 1.6%. The sequencing sample was made of PBMCs. The source is a woman aged 50 to 65 in good health and CMV-seronegative.

In DNA, the CDR3 is TGTGCCAGTAGTACCCAAGGGACAAACAATGAGCAGTTCTTC. This sequence encodes CASSTQGTNNEQFF. The V and J genes are TRBV19 and TRBJ2-1, with a weak D call TRBD1 (6 bases). Trimming took 4 bases from V and 5 from J, leaving 12 bases between them. The CDR3 has 14 amino acids. In germline, CDR1 is LNHDA, CDR2 SQIVND (reference sequence).

This chain links TRBV19 with TRBJ2-2; a possible D gene is TRBD1 (5 bases). The V end was cut by 10 bases, the J end by 6 bases, with 18 bases between. The CDR3 has 14 amino acids. CDR1 LNHDA and CDR2 SQIVND come from the germline V gene (reference sequence). CDR3 coding DNA: TGTGCCACCCGCGTAAGGGGTGTACCCGGGGAGCTGTTTTTT. Translation: CATRVRGVPGELFF.

The chain joins TRBV5-5 to TRBJ2-5; 7 nucleotides agree with TRBD2. The CDR3 is 16 amino acids. J gave up 4 bases and V 4 bases, and 13 bases lay outside the gene matches. CDR1 is SGHKS, CDR2 YYEKEE, per germline (reference sequence). CDR3 coding DNA: TGTGCCAGCAGCCCCTATGGGCGGGGGTTAGTAGAGACCCAGTACTTC. It translates to CASSPYGRGLVETQYF.

V and J are TRBV28 and TRBJ1-1, with 7 bases fitting TRBD1. CDR1 and CDR2 from the germline V gene are MDHEN and SYDVKM. V shed 5 bases and J 10 bases; nucleotides not matched to a gene: 4. The CDR3 has 11 residues. CDR3 in amino acids: CASSRGQRAFF. The CDR3 coding sequence is TGTGCCAGCAGTAGGGGACAGAGAGCTTTCTTT.

J is TRBJ2-2 and V is TRBV7-2; TRBD1 aligns across 10 bases. V lost 2 bases and J lost 6; bases outside the gene matches: 3. Germline V gene lookup returns CDR1 SGHTA and CDR2 FQGNSA. The CDR3 loop spans 15 amino acids. The CDR3 is CASSLRQGAAGELFF. The CDR3 nucleotides read TGTGCCAGCAGCTTACGACAGGGGGCGGCCGGGGAGCTGTTTTTT.

The V gene is TRBV6-4, the J gene TRBJ1-2; 7 positions agree with TRBD1. The CDR3 is 14 residues long. Germline trimming cut 2 bases from V and 5 bases from J; bases unmatched to any gene: 5. CDR1 and CDR2 from the germline V gene are MRHNA and SNTAGT. Written as DNA, the CDR3 is TGTGCCAGCAGTGACGGGGACAGCATATATGGCTACACCTTC. The encoded protein is CASSDGDSIYGYTF.

The chain couples TRBV30 to TRBJ1-1, with TRBD1 matching over 7 bases. The CDR3 is 13 amino acids. The V and J ends lost 5 bases and 3 bases, in that order; junction bases with no gene match: 6. The germline CDR1 and CDR2 sequences are GTSNPN and SVGIG (reference sequence). The CDR3 DNA is TGTGCCTGGGGAGGGGGCAGGCACACTGAAGCTTTCTTT. Translation: CAWGGGRHTEAFF.

This sequence joins TRBV5-1 and TRBJ2-2; TRBD1 might be the D (5 bases). This CDR3 region has 13 residues. Germline CDR1 reads SGHRS; CDR2 reads YFSETQ. The V and J ends lost 6 bases and 4 bases respectively, with 10 bases between them. CDR3 protein: CASTLTATGELFF. The CDR3 nucleotides are TGCGCCAGCACTTTGACAGCCACCGGGGAGCTGTTTTTT.

The DNA for the CDR3 is TGTGCCAGCAGTGGACAATGGGACAGCTATGGCTACACCTTC. This gives the protein CASSGQWDSYGYTF. The chain has TRBV25-1 and TRBJ1-2, with 7 bases matching TRBD1. Germline values: CDR1 MGHDK, CDR2 SYGVNS. The CDR3 has 14 residues. V was pared by 4 bases and J by 4 bases, with 6 bases of the junction left unmatched.

The genes are TRBV25-1 and TRBJ1-1; D is ambiguous. The germline gives CDR1 MGHDK, CDR2 SYGVNS. V lost 1 base to trimming and J lost 0 bases, with 3 bases between them. The CDR3 extends over 13 amino acids. The CDR3 DNA is TGTGCCAGCAGTGAATGGCTGAACACTGAAGCTTTCTTT. This sequence encodes CASSEWLNTEAFF.

The chain has TRBV7-9 and TRBJ1-3, with D maybe TRBD1 (5 bases). V was pared by 2 bases and J by 7 bases, with 6 bases between. CDR3 length: 12 amino acids. The germline CDR1 and CDR2 sequences are SEHNR and FQNEAQ (reference sequence). The CDR3 protein is CASSLNRNTIYF. In nucleotides, the CDR3 is TGTGCCAGCAGCTTAAACAGGAACACCATATATTTT.

The rearrangement uses TRBV10-3 and TRBJ2-1; 12 nucleotides match TRBD2. Germline CDR1 and CDR2: ENHRY and SYGVKD. V gave up 2 bases and J gave up 7 bases; unmatched junction bases: 12. This CDR3 has 18 residues. In nucleotides, the CDR3 is TGTGCCATCAGTGAGGCAGCCTTACTAGCGGGAGGTAGGAATGAGCAGTTCTTC. It is translated as CAISEAALLAGGRNEQFF.

The chain links TRBV2 to TRBJ1-5; a possible D gene is TRBD1 (6 bases). There are 15 residues in the CDR3. V was clipped by 3 bases and J by 1 base, with 10 bases between them. Germline V gene data show CDR1 as SNHLY and CDR2 as FYNNEI. CDR3 region: CASSDLTGSNQPQHF. The CDR3 DNA is TGTGCCAGCAGTGATCTGACAGGCAGCAATCAGCCCCAGCATTTT.

This CDR3 is CASSQEVWQGKGNTIYF. The CDR3, as DNA: TGTGCCAGCAGCCAAGAGGTGTGGCAGGGGAAGGGAAACACCATATATTTT. The chain links TRBV4-2 to TRBJ1-3, with a tentative D call TRBD1 (6 bases). The V and J ends lost 0 bases and 4 bases respectively, with 16 bases between them. The germline V gene encodes CDR1 LGHNA and CDR2 YNFKEQ. The CDR3 extends over 17 amino acids.

The gene calls are TRBV9 and TRBJ2-1, with a weak D call TRBD1 (5 bases). The CDR3 is 18 residues long. The V gene lost 1 base and the J gene lost 3 bases, with 20 bases spanning the gap. Germline loops: CDR1 SGDLS, CDR2 YYNGEE. The CDR3 DNA reads TGTGCCAGCAGCGTACGTATACAGGCTATGCCCCTCTACAATGAGCAGTTCTTC. Its translation is CASSVRIQAMPLYNEQFF. The full variable domain, with the rest looked up from reference TRBV9 and TRBJ2-1, is DSGVTQTPKHLITATGQRVTLRCSPRSGDLSVYWYQQSLDQGLQFLIQYYNGEERAKGNILERFSAQQFPDLHSELNLSSLELGDSALYFCASSVRIQAMPLYNEQFFGPGTRLTVL.

V and J are TRBV27 and TRBJ1-2; 9 positions match TRBD1. The CDR3 spans 13 residues. Germline V lookup: CDR1 MNHEY, CDR2 SMNVEV (reference sequence). V was clipped by 7 bases and J by 8 bases; unmatched bases: 8. CDR3 sequence: CASKAGQGLGYTF. The CDR3 bases are TGTGCCAGCAAGGCGGGACAGGGCTTGGGCTACACCTTC.

The chain has TRBV5-6 and TRBJ2-7; the match to TRBD2 covers 7 bases. CDR1 and CDR2 from the germline V gene are SGHDT and YYEEEE. After removal of 3 bases from V and 5 bases from J, the junction contained 20 bases not matched to a gene. The CDR3 totals 18 residues. The CDR3: CASSSYGTNLGSGDEQYF. Here the CDR3 DNA reads TGTGCCAGCAGCTCTTACGGGACTAATTTAGGGTCCGGGGACGAGCAGTACTTC.

In the case of this clone: The sample holds other DNA sequences that translate to the same CDR3. This sequence joins TRBV27 and TRBJ2-1, with 7 bases lining up with TRBD2. V shed 6 bases, J shed 0 bases, and the junction held 5 bases outside the gene matches. Germline loops: CDR1 MNHEY, CDR2 SMNVEV (reference sequence). The CDR3 has 15 amino acids. The CDR3 sequence is CASSLGGSSYNEQFF. The DNA for the CDR3 is TGTGCCAGCAGCCTCGGGGGGAGCTCCTACAATGAGCAGTTCTTC.

V and J are TRBV9 and TRBJ2-7, with D maybe TRBD2 (5 bases). The germline V and J ends were trimmed by 4 bases and 5 bases, with 13 bases remaining between them. This CDR3 has 13 amino acids. Germline lookup yields CDR1 SGDLS and CDR2 YYNGEE. The CDR3 region is CASSSRNGDEQYF. The CDR3 nucleotides read TGTGCCAGCAGCTCGAGAAACGGGGACGAGCAGTACTTC. The full variable domain, in which reference TRBV9 and TRBJ2-7 provide the parts outside the CDR3, is DSGVTQTPKHLITATGQRVTLRCSPRSGDLSVYWYQQSLDQGLQFLIQYYNGEERAKGNILERFSAQQFPDLHSELNLSSLELGDSALYFCASSSRNGDEQYFGPGTRLTVT.

Turning to this clone: This sample includes further DNA sequences coding for the same CDR3. The chain employs TRBV5-6 and TRBJ1-4, with D hard to call. Per the germline V gene, CDR1 is SGHDT and CDR2 is YYEEEE. The V end was cut by 4 bases, the J end by 2 bases, with 9 bases between. This CDR3 comprises 14 residues. This CDR3 is CASSLLATNEKLFF. In DNA, the CDR3 is TGTGCCAGCAGCCTACTCGCTACTAATGAAAAACTGTTTTTT.

The chain carries TRBV2 and TRBJ2-7; possible D gene TRBD1, 6 bases. This CDR3 has 12 residues. CDR1 and CDR2 from the germline V gene are SNHLY and FYNNEI. V gave up 6 bases and J gave up 6 bases, with 12 bases separating them. CDR3 in DNA: TGTGCCAGCAGCCCAACAGGGCCCGAGCAGTACTTC. Translated, it gives CASSPTGPEQYF.

The rearrangement links TRBV27 to TRBJ2-1; TRBD2 matches at 7 bases. Unmatched junction bases numbered 5, after V lost 6 bases and J lost 6 bases. The CDR3 extends over 13 amino acids. From germline, CDR1 is MNHEY and CDR2 SMNVEV (reference sequence). Here the CDR3 reads CASRAGERNEQFF. CDR3 coding DNA: TGTGCCAGCAGGGCGGGGGAGCGCAATGAGCAGTTCTTC.

In DNA form, the CDR3 reads TGTGCCAGCAGCACCCGGGACAGGGCCCGGGAGACCCAGTACTTC. It yields the protein CASSTRDRARETQYF. The chain is built from TRBV5-4 and TRBJ2-5, with 9 nucleotides matching TRBD1. The CDR3 has 15 amino acids. With 4 bases clipped from V and 5 bases from J, the junction kept 9 bases outside the gene matches. Germline V gene data show CDR1 as SGHNT and CDR2 as YYREEE (reference sequence).

The V call is TRBV6-4, the J call TRBJ2-1; D gene uncertain. Germline V gene data show CDR1 as MRHNA and CDR2 as SNTAGT. Trimming shortened V by 11 bases and J by 3 bases, and 8 bases separated the two germline ends. The CDR3 consists of 11 residues. The CDR3 DNA follows: TGTGCCCGACTTGACTACAATGAGCAGTTCTTC. Amino acid sequence: CARLDYNEQFF.

The chain combines TRBV27 with TRBJ2-2; 8 positions agree with TRBD2. The J segment lost 1 base and the V segment lost 6 bases, leaving 1 base of the junction unmatched. This CDR3 contains 14 residues. The germline V gene has CDR1 MNHEY and CDR2 SMNVEV (reference sequence). The chain's CDR3 is CASSLAGNTGELFF. CDR3 bases: TGTGCCAGCAGCCTAGCGGGGAACACCGGGGAGCTGTTTTTT.

The chain is built from TRBV29-1 and TRBJ2-2, with TRBD1 as a possible D gene (5 bases). Trimming took off 1 base at V and 0 bases at J, with 9 bases between the two ends. This CDR3 spans 15 amino acids. The germline V gene encodes CDR1 SQVTM and CDR2 ANQGSEA. DNA for the CDR3: TGCAGCGTTGAAGGGGTGACAGCGAACACCGGGGAGCTGTTTTTT. Amino acid sequence: CSVEGVTANTGELFF.